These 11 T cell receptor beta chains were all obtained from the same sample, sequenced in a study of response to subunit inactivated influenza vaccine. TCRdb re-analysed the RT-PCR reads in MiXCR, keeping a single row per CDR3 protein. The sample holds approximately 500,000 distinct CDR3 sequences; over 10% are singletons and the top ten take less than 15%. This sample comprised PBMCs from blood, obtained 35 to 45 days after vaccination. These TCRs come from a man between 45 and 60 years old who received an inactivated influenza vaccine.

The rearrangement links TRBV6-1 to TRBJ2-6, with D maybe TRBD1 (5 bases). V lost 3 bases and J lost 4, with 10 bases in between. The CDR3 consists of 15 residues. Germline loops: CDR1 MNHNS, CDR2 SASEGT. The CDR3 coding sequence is TGTGCCAGCAGTGACCCCAGGGCAGGGGCCAACGTCCTGACTTTC. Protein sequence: CASSDPRAGANVLTF.

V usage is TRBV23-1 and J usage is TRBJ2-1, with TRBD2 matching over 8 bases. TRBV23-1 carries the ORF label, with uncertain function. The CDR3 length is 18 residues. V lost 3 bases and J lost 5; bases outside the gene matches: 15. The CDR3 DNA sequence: TGCGCCAGCAGTCAGGACACGACCGGGACTAGAATCCACAATGAGCAGTTCTTC. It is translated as CASSQDTTGTRIHNEQFF.

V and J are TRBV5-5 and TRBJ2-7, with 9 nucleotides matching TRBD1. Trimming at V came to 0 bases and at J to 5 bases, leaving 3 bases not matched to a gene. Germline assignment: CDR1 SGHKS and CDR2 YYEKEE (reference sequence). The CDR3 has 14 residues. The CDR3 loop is CASSLERDRDEQYF. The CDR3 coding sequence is TGTGCCAGCAGCTTGGAAAGGGACAGGGACGAGCAGTACTTC.

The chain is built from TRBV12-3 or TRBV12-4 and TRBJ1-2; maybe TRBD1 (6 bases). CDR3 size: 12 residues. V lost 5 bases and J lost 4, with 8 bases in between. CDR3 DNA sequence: TGTGCCAGCAGTGTGGACAGCTATGGCTACACCTTC. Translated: CASSVDSYGYTF.

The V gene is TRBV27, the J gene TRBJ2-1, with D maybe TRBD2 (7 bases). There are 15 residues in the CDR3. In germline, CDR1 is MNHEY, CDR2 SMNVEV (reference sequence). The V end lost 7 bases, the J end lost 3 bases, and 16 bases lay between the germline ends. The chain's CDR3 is CASTLGGGIYNEQFF. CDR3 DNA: TGTGCCAGCACCTTGGGGGGGGGCATCTACAATGAGCAGTTCTTC.

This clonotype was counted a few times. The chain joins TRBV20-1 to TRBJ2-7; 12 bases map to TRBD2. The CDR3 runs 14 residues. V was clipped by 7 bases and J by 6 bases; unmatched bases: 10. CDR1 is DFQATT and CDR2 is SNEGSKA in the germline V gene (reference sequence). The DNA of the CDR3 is TGCAGTGGGGGACTAGCGGGTAGAGGAAGCGAGCAGTACTTC. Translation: CSGGLAGRGSEQYF.

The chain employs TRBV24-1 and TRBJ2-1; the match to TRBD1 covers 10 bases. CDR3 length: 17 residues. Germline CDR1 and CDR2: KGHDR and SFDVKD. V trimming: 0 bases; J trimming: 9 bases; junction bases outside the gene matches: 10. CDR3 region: CATSDLAGTGARSEQFF. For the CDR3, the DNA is TGTGCCACCAGTGATTTGGCCGGGACAGGGGCCAGGTCTGAGCAGTTCTTC.

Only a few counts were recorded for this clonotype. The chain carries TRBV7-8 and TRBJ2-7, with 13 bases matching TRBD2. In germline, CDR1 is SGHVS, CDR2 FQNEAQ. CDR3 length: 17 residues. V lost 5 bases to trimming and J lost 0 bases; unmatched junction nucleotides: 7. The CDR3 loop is CASSQSGLAGSSYEQYF. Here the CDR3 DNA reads TGTGCCAGCAGCCAATCGGGACTAGCGGGGAGCTCCTACGAGCAGTACTTC.

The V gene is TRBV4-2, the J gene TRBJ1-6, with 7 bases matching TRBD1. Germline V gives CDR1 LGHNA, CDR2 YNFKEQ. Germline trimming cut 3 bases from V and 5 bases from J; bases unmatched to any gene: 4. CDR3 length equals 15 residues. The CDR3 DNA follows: TGTGCCAGCAGCCAGCCCAGGGGGGATAATTCACCCCTCCACTTT. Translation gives CASSQPRGDNSPLHF.

This chain's CDR3 is CASSVRGLETQYF. For the CDR3, the DNA is TGTGCCAGCAGTGTAAGGGGGCTGGAGACCCAGTACTTC. The chain links TRBV7-9 to TRBJ2-5; TRBD1 matches at 7 bases. The V and J ends lost 6 bases and 5 bases, in that order; junction bases with no gene match: 6. This CDR3 is built from 13 residues. Germline CDR1 and CDR2: SEHNR and FQNEAQ (reference sequence). Full variable domain (remainder filled in from reference TRBV7-9 and TRBJ2-5): DTGVSQNPRHKITKRGQNVTFRCDPISEHNRLYWYRQTLGQGPEFLTYFQNEAQLEKSRLLSDRFSAERPKGSFSTLEIQRTEQGDSAMYLCASSVRGLETQYFGPGTRLLVL.

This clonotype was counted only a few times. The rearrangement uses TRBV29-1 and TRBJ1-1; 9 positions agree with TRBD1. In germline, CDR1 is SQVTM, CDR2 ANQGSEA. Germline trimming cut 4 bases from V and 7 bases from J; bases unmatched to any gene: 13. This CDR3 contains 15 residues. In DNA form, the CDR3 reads TGCAGCGTTGTTCCCCGGGGACAGGGATCGTATGAAGCTTTCTTT. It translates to CSVVPRGQGSYEAFF.